Listed here are 14 T cell receptor beta chains from one sample, sequenced in a study of CD8 T cells in ankylosing spondylitis (dated by TCRdb to 2016 to 2017). Their cognate antigens are unknown. Paper-wide results and their limitations: Blood from ankylosing spondylitis patients appeared to be characterized by a TCR beta motif composed of under 10 highly homologous amino acid variants.

The library was built by means of 5' RACE. Sequenced on an Illumina HiSeq 2500. Using fastp at Q25 and MiXCR, TCRdb reprocessed the public reads and kept productive beta chains. When rows share a CDR3 protein, they turn into one entry using the most common DNA and genes. A total of about 450,000 distinct CDR3 sequences appear in this sample, 25% to 30% of them only once. The ten largest clones take up 0.85% to 1% of the sample. The sequencing sample was made of blood, either unsorted or a sorted T cell fraction (not recorded which). The receptors were sampled from a male donor with ankylosing spondylitis.

The gene calls are TRBV11-2 and TRBJ2-1, with a possible D match to TRBD2 (5 bases). Germline V gene sequence: CDR1 SGHAT, CDR2 FQNNGV. Trimming shortened V by 5 bases and J by 9 bases, and 23 bases separated the two germline ends. This CDR3 has 16 residues. The CDR3 spells CASSLADRPDRGEQFF. CDR3 DNA sequence: TGTGCCAGCAGCCTTGCAGACCGACCGGACCGGGGTGAGCAGTTCTTC.

This clonotype was observed a few times. The DNA of the CDR3 is TGCGCCAGCAGCCAAAGGAAAGGGACAGGTGGGGCCAACGTCCTGACTTTC. It is translated as CASSQRKGTGGANVLTF. This chain uses TRBV4-1 with TRBJ2-6, with 8 bases lining up with TRBD1. The CDR3 consists of 17 residues. V shed 2 bases and J 3 bases; nucleotides not matched to a gene: 6. Germline CDR1 and CDR2: MGHRA and YSYEKL.

The sample holds a few counts of this clonotype. The chain couples TRBV20-1 to TRBJ2-2; TRBD2 aligns across 10 bases. The CDR3 is 15 residues long. J lost 7 bases, V lost 0 bases, and 5 bases had no gene match. Per germline, CDR1 DFQATT and CDR2 SNEGSKA (reference sequence). The CDR3 DNA is TGCAGTGCTAGAGAAACTAGCGGGATGGGCGGGGAGCTGTTTTTT. Translated, it gives CSARETSGMGGELFF.

The chain employs TRBV29-1 and TRBJ1-1, with a tentative D call TRBD1 (5 bases). The CDR3 has 14 amino acids. Germline CDR1 is SQVTM and CDR2 is ANQGSEA. Trimming left V 5 bases short and J 1 base short, with 14 bases between. The CDR3 sequence is CSVSQAGTNTEAFF. CDR3 DNA sequence: TGCAGCGTTTCCCAAGCCGGGACGAACACTGAAGCTTTCTTT.

The chain uses TRBV20-1 and TRBJ1-3; D might be TRBD1 (5 bases). Germline V CDR1 and CDR2: DFQATT, SNEGSKA (reference sequence). This CDR3 has 17 amino acids. Between the trimmed V and J ends, which lost 0 bases and 0 bases, there was a span of 15 bases. The CDR3 DNA is TGCAGTGCTAGAGACCCGGGACCCAAGGACTCTGGAAACACCATATATTTT. It specifies CSARDPGPKDSGNTIYF.

The chain has TRBV6-1 and TRBJ1-2, with no clear D. The CDR3 is 16 residues long. Per the germline V gene, CDR1 is MNHNS and CDR2 is SASEGT. V shed 4 bases and J shed 4 bases, with 19 bases lying between them. CDR3 nucleotide sequence: TGTGCCAGCAGTGTTCGACAAGCCGAATCGATCTATGGCTACACCTTC. Translated, it gives CASSVRQAESIYGYTF.

This clonotype came up a few times. The V call is TRBV12-3 or TRBV12-4, the J call TRBJ1-5, with TRBD1 matching 9 bases. The V and J ends lost 7 bases and 6 bases, in that order; junction bases with no gene match: 10. CDR3 length equals 15 residues. Here the CDR3 reads CASTSGTGFPQPQHF. CDR3 nucleotide sequence: TGTGCCAGCACCTCCGGGACAGGGTTCCCTCAGCCCCAGCATTTT.

This chain joins TRBV20-1 and TRBJ1-1, with 8 bases that match TRBD1. CDR3 length: 14 amino acids. Germline CDR1 is DFQATT and CDR2 is SNEGSKA (reference sequence). Trimming took 6 bases from V and 4 from J; bases not matched to a gene: 10. Here the CDR3 reads CSADKGQAGTEAFF. The CDR3 DNA is TGCAGTGCCGATAAGGGACAGGCGGGCACTGAAGCTTTCTTT.

This clonotype was seen more than once but under ten times. The V and J genes are TRBV7-2 and TRBJ1-2, with D unclear. V was pared by 3 bases and J by 0 bases, with 8 bases between. The CDR3 consists of 14 residues. Germline lookup yields CDR1 SGHTA and CDR2 FQGNSA. CDR3 sequence (DNA): TGTGCCAGCAGCTTGAGGTTAGCTAACTATGGCTACACCTTC. Its translation: CASSLRLANYGYTF.

This sequence joins TRBV7-2 and TRBJ2-2; D remains unclear. Germline CDR1 and CDR2: SGHTA and FQGNSA. This CDR3 is built from 15 residues. Trimming removed 2 bases at V and 5 bases at J, with 12 bases between. CDR3 residues: CASSLHPVGTGELFF. The CDR3 nucleotides read TGTGCCAGCAGCTTACACCCAGTTGGGACCGGGGAGCTGTTTTTT. The full variable domain, completed using reference TRBV7-2 and TRBJ2-2, is GAGVSQSPSNKVTEKGKDVELRCDPISGHTALYWYRQSLGQGLEFLIYFQGNSAPDKSGLPSDRFSAERTGGSVSTLTIQRTQQEDSAVYLCASSLHPVGTGELFFGEGSRLTVL.

The rearrangement joins TRBV5-1 to TRBJ2-2; TRBD2 aligns across 11 bases. Per germline, CDR1 SGHRS and CDR2 YFSETQ. The CDR3 has 16 residues. Trimming cost V 3 bases and J 8 bases; bases outside gene matches: 9. The CDR3 region has the DNA TGCGCCAGCAGCTCGACTAGCGGGAACCCCCTAGGGGAGCTGTTTTTT. This translates into CASSSTSGNPLGELFF.

The sample holds a few counts of this clonotype. The CDR3, as DNA: TGTGCCTGCCTCGGGACGAACACCGGGGAGCTGTTTTTT. Its protein is CACLGTNTGELFF. The chain combines TRBV12-3 or TRBV12-4 with TRBJ2-2; perhaps TRBD2 as D (5 bases). The germline V and J ends were trimmed by 11 bases and 0 bases, with 10 bases remaining between them. The CDR3 contains 13 residues.

The rearrangement joins TRBV9 to TRBJ2-6; no clear D gene. This CDR3 region has 17 residues. Germline V lookup: CDR1 SGDLS, CDR2 YYNGEE. V gave up 4 bases and J gave up 2 bases, with 16 bases separating them. This CDR3 reads CASSPYGPAPGANVLTF. The CDR3, as DNA: TGTGCCAGCAGCCCCTACGGACCGGCACCTGGGGCCAACGTCCTGACTTTC. The whole variable domain, filled in from reference TRBV9 and TRBJ2-6, reads DSGVTQTPKHLITATGQRVTLRCSPRSGDLSVYWYQQSLDQGLQFLIQYYNGEERAKGNILERFSAQQFPDLHSELNLSSLELGDSALYFCASSPYGPAPGANVLTFGAGSRLTVL.

The V gene is TRBV3-1, the J gene TRBJ2-1, with TRBD2 matching over 10 bases. V shed 1 base and J 7 bases; nucleotides not matched to a gene: 7. Germline V CDR1 and CDR2: LGHDT, YNNKEL (reference sequence). The CDR3 is 16 residues long. CDR3 protein: CASSQGGAGGWNEQFF. CDR3 coding DNA: TGTGCCAGCAGCCAAGGGGGAGCGGGAGGGTGGAATGAGCAGTTCTTC.